The source of this T cell receptor (beta chain) is a study of T-cell memory formation after mild COVID-19. Regarding the study as a whole: Second-wave clones reaching peak frequency on day 37 lacked confirmed SARS-CoV-2 specificity.

Trimming removed 4 bases from V and 1 base from J, with 15 bases in between. Germline lookup yields CDR1 ENHRY and CDR2 SYGVKD. The CDR3 is 16 amino acids. The 5'RACE method, run with constant-segment primers, produced TCR alpha and TCR beta cDNA libraries (carrying sample barcodes and UMIs). TCRdb reprocessed the 5' RACE reads with MiXCR, giving one entry per CDR3 protein. The data contain around 45,000 distinct CDR3 sequences, about a tenth of them seen just once; the ten biggest clones take up approximately 12%. About this clonotype: The target antigen is unknown.

This TCR was recovered from an adult woman who had mild COVID-19 (a few samples of this study predate the infection). Cell type and time point are not known. The sequencing input was PBMCs or a T cell subset sorted from them (not recorded which). The V call is TRBV10-3, the J call TRBJ2-3, with D possibly TRBD2 on 5 matching bases. CDR3 sequence reads: CAISGTVGLGTDTQYF. CDR3 bases: TGTGCCATCAGTGGTACGGTTGGACTCGGCACAGATACGCAGTATTTT.